This TCR beta chain was retrieved from a study of tumor and adjacent non-tumor tissue in lung cancer. General observations from the study: Shorter survival was associated with higher TCR diversity in tumors. Compared with tumor, normal lung showed significantly lower TCR diversity.

The library came from three nested PCR rounds adapted from ARM-PCR protocols. MiXCR, run by TCRdb on the multiplex PCR reads, gives a single entry per CDR3 protein. The sample contains tens of thousands of distinct CDR3 sequences, around 70% of which appear only once. This clonotype was observed a handful of times. Its cognate antigen is unknown. At one of its ends the junction is not consistent with the germline gene, which may arise from a read error. This sample's RNA came from whole unsorted tissue. This non-tumor lung sample came from over 3 cm beyond the tumor edge. Donors were chemotherapy-naive, newly diagnosed lung cancer surgical patients in China, August–November 2014. There are 14 residues in the CDR3. CDR1 is LGHNT, CDR2 FRNRAP, per germline.

The rearrangement links TRBV12-5 to TRBJ2-1, with D perhaps matching TRBD2 (5 bases). Sequenced: distant non-tumor lung tissue. This TCR was sampled from a woman in her forties or fifties with non-small cell lung cancer. For the CDR3, the DNA is TGTGGTAGTGGTTTGGAAGGGCTAGCATATGAGCAGTTCTTC. Translating it yields CGSGLEGLAYEQFF. The full variable domain, its missing parts supplied by reference TRBV12-5 and TRBJ2-1, is DARVTQTPRHKVTEMGQEVTMRCQPILGHNTVFWYRQTMMQGLELLAYFRNRAPLDDSGMPKDRFSAEMPDATLATLKIQPSEPRDSAVYFCGSGLEGLAYEQFFGPGTRLTVL.